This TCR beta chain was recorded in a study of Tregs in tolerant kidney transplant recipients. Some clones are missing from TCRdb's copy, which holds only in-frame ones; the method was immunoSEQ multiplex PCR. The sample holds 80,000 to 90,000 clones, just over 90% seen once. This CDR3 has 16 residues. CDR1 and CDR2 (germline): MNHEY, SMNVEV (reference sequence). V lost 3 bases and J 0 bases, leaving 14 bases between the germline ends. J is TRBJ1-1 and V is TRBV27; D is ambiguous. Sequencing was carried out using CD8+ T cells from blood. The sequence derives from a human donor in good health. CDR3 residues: CASSLGPANMNTEAFF. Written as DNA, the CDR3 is TGTGCCAGCAGTTTGGGTCCGGCAAACATGAACACTGAAGCTTTCTTT.